These 3 T cell receptor beta chains came from one sample sequenced in a study of blood T cell repertoires in COVID-19. Here immunoSEQ multiplex PCR was the method, and the copy in TCRdb shows in-frame clones only, minus some. This table holds approximately 250,000 clones, 84% found once. The sequenced sample was peripheral blood. The origin of the receptors is a woman aged 40 to 49 who had recovered from COVID-19.

The chain employs TRBV11-2 and TRBJ2-7; 7 bases agree with TRBD1. This CDR3 spans 14 amino acids. V shed 2 bases, J shed 3 bases, and the junction held 4 bases outside the gene matches. Per the germline V gene, CDR1 is SGHAT and CDR2 is FQNNGV. CDR3: CASSLLGQIYEQYF. CDR3 DNA: TGTGCCAGCAGCTTACTGGGACAGATCTACGAGCAGTACTTC.

The gene calls are TRBV6-1 and TRBJ2-3; D is uncertain. Germline CDR1 reads MNHNS; CDR2 reads SASEGT. The V end was cut by 1 base, the J end by 0 bases, with 11 bases between. The CDR3 is 16 residues long. Here the CDR3 reads CASSEGSYPSTDTQYF. CDR3 DNA: TGTGCCAGCAGTGAAGGCAGTTACCCTAGCACAGATACGCAGTATTTT.

The chain employs TRBV7-2 and TRBJ2-3, with TRBD2 matching 8 bases. The length of the CDR3 is 15 residues. Trimming removed 2 bases from V and 4 bases from J; junction bases left unmatched: 5. Germline V gene sequence: CDR1 SGHTA, CDR2 FQGNSA. CDR3 protein: CASSLWRGASDTQYF. DNA of the CDR3: TGTGCCAGCAGCTTATGGCGGGGGGCCTCAGATACGCAGTATTTT.